The T cell receptor beta chain under discussion was sequenced for a study of blood T cell repertoires in COVID-19. The wider study: T cells, B-cell-depleted T cells, or PBMCs provided the cDNA or gDNA that served as material.

The data were produced by immunoSEQ multiplex PCR, yet TCRdb's version contains in-frame clones alone and is incomplete. Among around 250,000 clones listed, about 86% were seen once. The specimen sequenced was peripheral blood. This TCR was recovered from a middle-aged man with active or convalescent COVID-19.

DNA of the CDR3: TGTGCCAGCAGTTTTCATCAGGGTGGCGGCTACACCTTC. It encodes CASSFHQGGGYTF. The chain links TRBV27 to TRBJ1-2, with D tentatively TRBD1 (5 bases). This CDR3 has 13 amino acids. Trimming removed 3 bases at V and 8 bases at J, with 13 bases between. Germline V CDR1 and CDR2: MNHEY, SMNVEV (reference sequence).